The sequence of this TCR beta chain was determined in a study of T cell repertoires in cytomegalovirus infection. Study summary: It can be stated that public TCR beta signatures indicated CMV infection as well as a matching HLA type.

TCRdb itself ran the reads through MiXCR, one entry per CDR3 protein. The sample includes some 390,000 distinct CDR3 sequences, 15% to 20% seen only once; the top ten take less than 9.5%. CDR3 length: 16 amino acids. Germline lookup yields CDR1 SGHRS and CDR2 YFSETQ. V was clipped by 3 bases and J by 2 bases; unmatched bases: 9. This clonotype was counted a few times. What it binds is unknown. Study-wide points: Clonotype analysis showed dominance of the ex vivo response by HLA-C-restricted CMV-specific TCR beta clonotypes. People with CMV and the relevant HLA were identified by cumulative public TCR beta family frequency.

The V and J genes are TRBV5-1 and TRBJ2-7; 9 nucleotides agree with TRBD1. The material sequenced was PBMCs. The receptor comes from a human donor in good health (CMV status not recorded). Some clones in this sample may be carry-over from other donors' samples. The CDR3 nucleotides read TGCGCCAGCAGCTATCCTAGGGGACAGGGCCCCTACGAGCAGTACTTC. Its protein product is CASSYPRGQGPYEQYF. Full variable domain (outside the CDR3, taken from reference TRBV5-1 and TRBJ2-7): KAGVTQTPRYLIKTRGQQVTLSCSPISGHRSVSWYQQTPGQGLQFLFEYFSETQRNKGNFPGRFSGRQFSNSRSEMNVSTLELGDSALYLCASSYPRGQGPYEQYFGPGTRLTVT.